This T cell receptor (beta chain) originates from a study of a mutant IDH1 vaccine in newly diagnosed glioma. Whole-study context: In the visit schedule, V12 fell in week 35, while V13 fell in week 47.

Findings and limits, study-wide: Vaccine-induced immune responses occurred in roughly 94% of patients.

On this clone: The antigen remains undetermined.

Here immunoSEQ multiplex PCR was the method, and the copy in TCRdb shows in-frame clones only, minus some. This table holds tens of thousands of clones, around three fifths found once. Germline trimming cut 0 bases from V and 4 bases from J; bases unmatched to any gene: 3. The germline gives CDR1 SGHDT, CDR2 YYEEEE. CDR3 length: 14 residues. Indicated time point: week 47, end of study. It was 300 ug of mutant IDH1 20-mer peptide that made up each vaccine dose, given with topical imiquimod. Eight vaccinations were given in weeks 1, 3, 5, 7, 11, 15, 19 and 23. The receptor was isolated from a man aged 35 to 55 with glioma. Some clones in this sample may be carry-over from other donors' samples. The material was peripheral blood mononuclear cells (PBMCs), obtained from a glioma patient whose treatment included an IDH1 peptide vaccine. The chain recombines TRBV5-6 with TRBJ1-2; the match to TRBD1 covers 7 bases. Written as DNA, the CDR3 is TGTGCCAGCAGCTTGGGGGGACAGATCTATGGCTACACCTTC. This codes for CASSLGGQIYGYTF.